One T cell receptor beta chain is described in this entry. The antigen it recognizes is unknown. The record has no base qualities; no much larger clone is one base away. This sample stems from a study of blood T cell repertoires in COVID-19 (dated by TCRdb to the early 2020s). Regarding the complete study: The collaborator samples originated in the United States, Italy and Spain and spanned the acute and convalescent phases of COVID-19. The prospective study material was composed of cDNA or gDNA derived from T cells, B-cell-depleted T cells, or PBMCs. Deeply sampled blood TCRbeta repertoires from subjects exposed to, actively infected with, or recovered from COVID-19 were included in the dataset. The repertoires were made available in a free public database intended to serve as a resource for research on the immune response to SARS-CoV-2. The samples were drawn from the first 160 participants of the ongoing ImmuneRACE study and from about 1,200 subjects provided by 6 global collaborators. Nearly every sample came with metadata listing a de-identified subject ID, COVID-19 status, age in years and sex. Where HLA class I and class II types were available, the types were taken from metadata supplied by the sample provider, not from assay-based typing. Beyond this particular receptor, the publication reports: The amount of clinical and demographic metadata varied by source and participant and was provided uncurated.

The immunoSEQ Assay, a bias-controlled multiplex PCR, was used to amplify TCRbeta CDR3 regions from genomic DNA. In the original analysis: Nucleated cell counts per sample were estimated from amplification of reference gene primers within the assay. To quantify the absolute abundance of each unique TCRbeta CDR3 rearrangement, sequence reads were collapsed and filtered. For each sample, productive Simpson clonality was calculated as the square root of Simpson's diversity index over productive rearrangements. TCRdb holds this immuneACCESS table with in-frame rearrangements only. Some clones are missing; in checked studies, unresolved V genes explain under half, and the rest has no known cause. Clone size and the V and J calls come from that table; the DNA yielded D and trimming. Across this sample there are tens of thousands of clones, with roughly 85% seen only once. 10% to 15% of the sample is held by the ten biggest clonotypes.

Collaborating institutions collected whole blood in K2EDTA tubes following their own protocols. For TCRbeta analysis, collaborator samples were shipped as frozen whole blood, as isolated PBMCs, or as DNA extracted from either sample type. V is reduced by 1 base and J by 0 bases, leaving a spacing of 12 bases between them. Via the germline V gene, CDR1 is SGHRS and CDR2 YFSETQ. The CDR3 spans 16 residues, from the cysteine through the phenylalanine. The only DNA kept is the CDR3, 48 bases in frame from the first base. This receptor was obtained from a human donor in a cohort sampled during active COVID-19. This chain is built from TRBV5-1 and TRBJ2-3, and perhaps TRBD2 as D gene, on 7 matching bases. Sequences were obtained from peripheral blood. The CDR3 in this case is CASSLKGGTSTDTQYF. The DNA sequence is as follows: TGCGCCAGCAGCTTGAAGGGGGGGACTAGCACAGATACGCAGTATTTT.